This record looks at one T cell receptor (beta chain) sequence and its context. Its cognate antigen is unknown. The data were obtained in a study of cytomegalovirus exposure and HLA in healthy donors. Study-wide results and caveats: Reportedly, fewer N-insertions than the approximately 690-donor mean appeared in an Asian-associated ancestry cluster in a later analysis.

PCR was performed using 60 Vbeta and 13 Jbeta primers. TCRdb keeps only in-frame clones here, not all; method: immunoSEQ multiplex PCR. This sample yields tens of thousands of clones, of which roughly three quarters are seen a single time; approximately 4% belongs to the top ten. V was shortened by 4 bases and J by 1 base, with 12 bases between the two germline ends. The germline CDR1 and CDR2 sequences are SGDLS and YYNGEE. The CDR3 runs to 16 residues. This receptor was identified in a man between 35 and 55 years old in good health and CMV-seronegative. This chain connects TRBV9 to TRBJ2-6; weak D call: TRBD1 (6 bases). Sequenced material: PBMCs. The CDR3 sequence: CASSHTTGSGANVLTF. In nucleotides, the CDR3 is TGTGCCAGCAGCCACACGACAGGATCTGGGGCCAACGTCCTGACTTTC. Full variable domain (rest looked up from reference TRBV9 and TRBJ2-6): DSGVTQTPKHLITATGQRVTLRCSPRSGDLSVYWYQQSLDQGLQFLIQYYNGEERAKGNILERFSAQQFPDLHSELNLSSLELGDSALYFCASSHTTGSGANVLTFGAGSRLTVL.